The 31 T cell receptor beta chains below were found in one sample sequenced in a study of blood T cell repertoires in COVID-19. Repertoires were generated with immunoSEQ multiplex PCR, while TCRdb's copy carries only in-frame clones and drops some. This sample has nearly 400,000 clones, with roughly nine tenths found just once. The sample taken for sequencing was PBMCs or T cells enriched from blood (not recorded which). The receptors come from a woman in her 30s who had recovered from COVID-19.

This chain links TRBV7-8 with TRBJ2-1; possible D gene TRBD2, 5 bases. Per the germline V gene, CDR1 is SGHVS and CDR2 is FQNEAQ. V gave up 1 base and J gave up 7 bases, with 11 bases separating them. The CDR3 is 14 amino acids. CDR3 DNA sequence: TGTGCCAGCAGCTTAGTCGGGGAGCGGAATGAGCAGTTCTTC. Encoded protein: CASSLVGERNEQFF.

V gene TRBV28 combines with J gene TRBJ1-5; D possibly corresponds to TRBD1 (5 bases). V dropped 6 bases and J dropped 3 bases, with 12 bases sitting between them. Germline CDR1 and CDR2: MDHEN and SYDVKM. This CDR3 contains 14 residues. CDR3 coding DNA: TGTGCCAGCAGCGGCTACAGGATCAATCAGCCCCAGCATTTT. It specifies CASSGYRINQPQHF. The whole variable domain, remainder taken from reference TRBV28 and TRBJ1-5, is DVKVTQSSRYLVKRTGEKVFLECVQDMDHENMFWYRQDPGLGLRLIYFSYDVKMKEKGDIPEGYSVSREKKERFSLILESASTNQTSMYLCASSGYRINQPQHFGDGTRLSIL.

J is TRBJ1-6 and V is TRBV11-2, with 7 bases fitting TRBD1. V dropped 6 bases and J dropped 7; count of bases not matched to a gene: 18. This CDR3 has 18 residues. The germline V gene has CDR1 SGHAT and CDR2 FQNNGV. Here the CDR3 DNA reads TGTGCCAGCAGAAACTTACTGACAGGGACCGCTCAGAATTCACCCCTCCACTTT. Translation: CASRNLLTGTAQNSPLHF.

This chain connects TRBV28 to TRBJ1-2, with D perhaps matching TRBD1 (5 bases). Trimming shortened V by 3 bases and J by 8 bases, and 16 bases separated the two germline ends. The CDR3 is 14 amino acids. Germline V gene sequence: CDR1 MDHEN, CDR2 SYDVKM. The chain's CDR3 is CASSFDGRDLGYTF. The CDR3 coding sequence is TGTGCCAGCAGTTTCGATGGCAGGGACTTGGGCTACACCTTC.

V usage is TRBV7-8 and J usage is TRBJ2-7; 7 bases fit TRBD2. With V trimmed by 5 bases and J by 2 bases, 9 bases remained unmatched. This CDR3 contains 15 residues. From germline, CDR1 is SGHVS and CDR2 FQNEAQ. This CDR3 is CASSTRTGGAYEQYF. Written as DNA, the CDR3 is TGTGCCAGCAGCACCCGGACGGGGGGAGCCTACGAGCAGTACTTC.

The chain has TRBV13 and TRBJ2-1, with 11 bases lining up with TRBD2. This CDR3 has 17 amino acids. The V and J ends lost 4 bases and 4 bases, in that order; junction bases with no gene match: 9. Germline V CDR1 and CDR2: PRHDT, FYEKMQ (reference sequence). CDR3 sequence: CASSSKTSSGGYNEQFF. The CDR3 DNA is TGTGCCAGCAGCTCAAAAACTTCTAGCGGGGGGTACAATGAGCAGTTCTTC.

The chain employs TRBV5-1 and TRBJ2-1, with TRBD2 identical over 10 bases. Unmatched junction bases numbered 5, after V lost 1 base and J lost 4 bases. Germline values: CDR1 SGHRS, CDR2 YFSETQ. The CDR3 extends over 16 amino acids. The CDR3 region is CASSLFRAGGYNEQFF. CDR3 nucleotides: TGCGCCAGCAGCTTGTTTCGAGCGGGAGGGTACAATGAGCAGTTCTTC. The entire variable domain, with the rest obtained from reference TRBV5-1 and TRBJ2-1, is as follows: KAGVTQTPRYLIKTRGQQVTLSCSPISGHRSVSWYQQTPGQGLQFLFEYFSETQRNKGNFPGRFSGRQFSNSRSEMNVSTLELGDSALYLCASSLFRAGGYNEQFFGPGTRLTVL.

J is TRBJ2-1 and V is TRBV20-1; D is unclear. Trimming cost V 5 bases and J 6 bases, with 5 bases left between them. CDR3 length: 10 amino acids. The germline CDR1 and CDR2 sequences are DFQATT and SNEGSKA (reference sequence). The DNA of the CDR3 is TGCAGTGCTCGTTTCAATGAGCAGTTCTTC. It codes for CSARFNEQFF.

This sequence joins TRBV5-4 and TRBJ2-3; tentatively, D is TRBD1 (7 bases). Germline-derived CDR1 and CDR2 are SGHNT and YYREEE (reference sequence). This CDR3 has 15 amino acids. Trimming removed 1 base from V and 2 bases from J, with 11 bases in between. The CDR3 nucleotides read TGTGCCAGCAGCTTGCAGGGGGGCTACACAGATACGCAGTATTTT. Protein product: CASSLQGGYTDTQYF.

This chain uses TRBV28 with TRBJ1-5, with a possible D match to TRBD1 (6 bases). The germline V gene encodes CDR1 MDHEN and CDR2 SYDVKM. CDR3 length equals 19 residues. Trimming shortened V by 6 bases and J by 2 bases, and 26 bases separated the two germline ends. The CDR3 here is CASSVGGAGNPFGNQPQHF. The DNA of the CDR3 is TGTGCCAGCAGCGTCGGGGGGGCAGGGAATCCCTTCGGCAATCAGCCCCAGCATTTT. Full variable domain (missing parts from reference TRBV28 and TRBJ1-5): DVKVTQSSRYLVKRTGEKVFLECVQDMDHENMFWYRQDPGLGLRLIYFSYDVKMKEKGDIPEGYSVSREKKERFSLILESASTNQTSMYLCASSVGGAGNPFGNQPQHFGDGTRLSIL.

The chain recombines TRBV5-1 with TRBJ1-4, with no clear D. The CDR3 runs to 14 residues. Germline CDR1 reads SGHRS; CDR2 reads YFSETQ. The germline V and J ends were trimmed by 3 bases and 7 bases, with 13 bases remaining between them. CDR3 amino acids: CASSSGTSGEKLFF. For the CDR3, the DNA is TGCGCCAGCAGCTCGGGAACATCCGGTGAAAAACTGTTTTTT.

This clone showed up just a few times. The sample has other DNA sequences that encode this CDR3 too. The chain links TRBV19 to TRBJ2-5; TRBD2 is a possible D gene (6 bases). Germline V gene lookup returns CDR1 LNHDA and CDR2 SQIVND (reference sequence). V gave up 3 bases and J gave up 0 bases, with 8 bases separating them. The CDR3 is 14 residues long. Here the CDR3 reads CASSIRGYQETQYF. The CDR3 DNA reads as TGTGCCAGTAGTATTCGGGGGTACCAAGAGACCCAGTACTTC.

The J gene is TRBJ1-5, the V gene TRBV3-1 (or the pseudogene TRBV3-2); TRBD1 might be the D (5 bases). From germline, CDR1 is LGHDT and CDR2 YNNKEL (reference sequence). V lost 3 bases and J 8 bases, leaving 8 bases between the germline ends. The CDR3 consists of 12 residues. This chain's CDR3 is CASSQGGKPQHF. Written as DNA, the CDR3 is TGTGCCAGCAGCCAGGGGGGGAAGCCCCAGCATTTT.

This chain's CDR3 is CASSKREGLKQYF. The CDR3 DNA is TGTGCCAGCAGTAAGCGGGAGGGCCTTAAGCAGTACTTC. The chain carries TRBV27 and TRBJ2-7; 10 bases agree with TRBD2. This CDR3 is 13 amino acids long. The germline V gene has CDR1 MNHEY and CDR2 SMNVEV (reference sequence). The junction had 6 bases not matched to a gene; V was cut back by 5 bases and J by 8 bases.

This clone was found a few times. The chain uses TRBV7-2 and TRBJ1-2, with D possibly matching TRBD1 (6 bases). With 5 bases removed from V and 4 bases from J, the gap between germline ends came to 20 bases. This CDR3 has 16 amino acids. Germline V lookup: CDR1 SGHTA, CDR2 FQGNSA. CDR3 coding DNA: TGTGCCAGCAGCCGGGACGTTGGGGGCTTGAGCTATGGCTACACCTTC. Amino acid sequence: CASSRDVGGLSYGYTF.

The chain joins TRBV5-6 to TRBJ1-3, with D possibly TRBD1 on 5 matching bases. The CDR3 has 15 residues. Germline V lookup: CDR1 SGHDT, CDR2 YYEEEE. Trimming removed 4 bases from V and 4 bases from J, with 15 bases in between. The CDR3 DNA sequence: TGTGCCAGCAGCCCAGGACACATCTCAGGAAACACCATATATTTT. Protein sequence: CASSPGHISGNTIYF.

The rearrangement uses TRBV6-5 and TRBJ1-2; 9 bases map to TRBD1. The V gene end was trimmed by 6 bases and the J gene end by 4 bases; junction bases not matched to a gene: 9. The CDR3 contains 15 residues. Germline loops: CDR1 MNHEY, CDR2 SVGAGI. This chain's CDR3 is CASRGTGLESYGYTF. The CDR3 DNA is TGTGCCAGCAGGGGGACAGGGCTGGAGAGCTATGGCTACACCTTC.

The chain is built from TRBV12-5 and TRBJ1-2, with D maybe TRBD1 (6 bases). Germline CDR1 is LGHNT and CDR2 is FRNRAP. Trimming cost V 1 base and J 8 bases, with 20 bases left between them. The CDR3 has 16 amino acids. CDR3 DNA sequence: TGTGCTAGTGGTTTGGCTCCCACAGGGCCCAGGGACGGCTACACCTTC. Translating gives CASGLAPTGPRDGYTF.

The CDR3 bases are TGTGCCAGCAGTCGCCCGGGGGTATCTTATGGCTACACCTTC. It codes for CASSRPGVSYGYTF. This chain joins TRBV6-5 and TRBJ1-2; tentative D call: TRBD1 (5 bases). This CDR3 spans 14 amino acids. V lost 5 bases to trimming and J lost 5 bases, with 15 bases between them. CDR1 MNHEY and CDR2 SVGAGI come from the germline V gene.

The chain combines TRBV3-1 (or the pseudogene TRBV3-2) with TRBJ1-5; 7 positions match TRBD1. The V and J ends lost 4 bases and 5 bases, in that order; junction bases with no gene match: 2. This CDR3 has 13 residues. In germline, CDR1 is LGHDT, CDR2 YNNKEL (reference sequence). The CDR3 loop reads CASSPTGDQPQHF. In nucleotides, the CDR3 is TGTGCCAGCAGCCCCACAGGGGATCAGCCCCAGCATTTT.

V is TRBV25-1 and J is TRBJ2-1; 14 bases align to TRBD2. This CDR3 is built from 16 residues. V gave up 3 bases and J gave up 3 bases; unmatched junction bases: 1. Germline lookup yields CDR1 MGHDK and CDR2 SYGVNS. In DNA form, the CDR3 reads TGTGCCAGCAGTGACGGGACTAGCGGGGGCTACAATGAGCAGTTCTTC. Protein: CASSDGTSGGYNEQFF. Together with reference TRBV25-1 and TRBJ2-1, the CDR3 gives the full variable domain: EADIYQTPRYLVIGTGKKITLECSQTMGHDKMYWYQQDPGMELHLIHYSYGVNSTEKGDLSSESTVSRIRTEHFPLTLESARPSHTSQYLCASSDGTSGGYNEQFFGPGTRLTVL.

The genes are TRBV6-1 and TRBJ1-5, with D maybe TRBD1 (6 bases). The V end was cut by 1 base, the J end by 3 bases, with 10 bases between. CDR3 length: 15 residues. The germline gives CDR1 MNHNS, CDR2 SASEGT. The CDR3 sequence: CASSEVQGPNQPQHF. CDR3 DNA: TGTGCCAGCAGTGAAGTACAGGGACCCAATCAGCCCCAGCATTTT.

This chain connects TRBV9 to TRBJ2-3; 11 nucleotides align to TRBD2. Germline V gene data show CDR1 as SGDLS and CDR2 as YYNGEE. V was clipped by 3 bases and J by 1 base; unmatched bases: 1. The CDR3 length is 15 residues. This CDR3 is CASSGSGGGTDTQYF. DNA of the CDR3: TGTGCCAGCAGCGGTAGCGGGGGGGGCACAGATACGCAGTATTTT.

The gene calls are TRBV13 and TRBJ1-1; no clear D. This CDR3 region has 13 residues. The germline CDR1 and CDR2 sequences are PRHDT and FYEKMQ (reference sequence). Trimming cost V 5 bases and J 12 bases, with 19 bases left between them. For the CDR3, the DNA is TGTGCCAGCAGCCCCCCCTACCTGGAGATGACTTTCTTT. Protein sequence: CASSPPYLEMTFF. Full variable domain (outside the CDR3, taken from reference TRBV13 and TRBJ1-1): AAGVIQSPRHLIKEKRETATLKCYPIPRHDTVYWYQQGPGQDPQFLISFYEKMQSDKGSIPDRFSAQQFSDYHSELNMSSLELGDSALYFCASSPPYLEMTFFGQGTRLTVV.

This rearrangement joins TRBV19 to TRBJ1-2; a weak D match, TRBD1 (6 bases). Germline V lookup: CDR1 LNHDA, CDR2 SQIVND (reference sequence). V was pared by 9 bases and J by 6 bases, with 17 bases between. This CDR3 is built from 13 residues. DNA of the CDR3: TGTGCCAGCCACACAGGGCTCCGTCATGGCTACACCTTC. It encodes CASHTGLRHGYTF.

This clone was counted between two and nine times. The DNA of the CDR3 is TGTGCCAGCAGTGACCCCTTCCGGGGAACCTACGAGCAGTACTTC. Translation: CASSDPFRGTYEQYF. This rearrangement joins TRBV2 to TRBJ2-7, with D possibly being TRBD2 (5 bases). In germline, CDR1 is SNHLY, CDR2 FYNNEI. The CDR3 runs 15 residues. Trimming cost V 3 bases and J 2 bases, with 14 bases left between them.

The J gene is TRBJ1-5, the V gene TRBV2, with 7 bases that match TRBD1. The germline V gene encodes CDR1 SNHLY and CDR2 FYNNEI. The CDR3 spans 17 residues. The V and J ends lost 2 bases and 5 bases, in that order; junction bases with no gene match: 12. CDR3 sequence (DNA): TGTGCCAGCAGTGAATGGGTGGGGACAGAATTCGATCAGCCCCAGCATTTT. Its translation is CASSEWVGTEFDQPQHF.

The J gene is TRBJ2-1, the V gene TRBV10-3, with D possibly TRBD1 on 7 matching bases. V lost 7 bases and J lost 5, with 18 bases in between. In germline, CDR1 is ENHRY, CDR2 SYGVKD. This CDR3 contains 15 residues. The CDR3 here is CAITTDRRVNNEQFF. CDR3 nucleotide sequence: TGTGCCATCACCACGGACAGGAGGGTAAACAATGAGCAGTTCTTC.

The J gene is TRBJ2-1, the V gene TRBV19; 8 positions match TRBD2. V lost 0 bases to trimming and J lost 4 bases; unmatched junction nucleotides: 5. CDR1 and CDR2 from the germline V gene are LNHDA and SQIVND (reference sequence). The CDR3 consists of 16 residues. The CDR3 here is CASSIEGSGVYNEQFF. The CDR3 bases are TGTGCCAGTAGTATAGAAGGTAGCGGGGTTTACAATGAGCAGTTCTTC.

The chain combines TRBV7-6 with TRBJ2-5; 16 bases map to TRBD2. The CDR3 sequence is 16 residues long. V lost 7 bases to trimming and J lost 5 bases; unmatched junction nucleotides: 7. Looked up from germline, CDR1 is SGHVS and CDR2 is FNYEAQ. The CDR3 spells CASTRGTSGRDETQYF. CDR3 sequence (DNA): TGTGCCAGCACCAGAGGGACTAGCGGGAGGGATGAGACCCAGTACTTC.

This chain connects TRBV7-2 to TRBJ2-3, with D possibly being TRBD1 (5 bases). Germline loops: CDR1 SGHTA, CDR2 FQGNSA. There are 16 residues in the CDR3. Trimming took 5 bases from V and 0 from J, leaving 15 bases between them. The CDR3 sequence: CASSPFNRISTDTQYF. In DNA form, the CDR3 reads TGTGCCAGCAGCCCCTTCAACAGGATTAGCACAGATACGCAGTATTTT.